The present T cell receptor (beta chain) was sequenced within a study of T cell repertoires in cytomegalovirus infection. As for the study in general: Public signatures in TCR beta pointed to CMV infection and matching HLA type.

Whole-study results and caveats: CMV-specific TCR beta clonotypes restricted by HLA-C were the ones dominating the ex vivo response. Summed public TCR beta family frequency identified CMV carriers bearing the relevant HLA.

MiXCR, applied by TCRdb to the reads, yields one record per CDR3 protein. The repertoire holds about 120,000 distinct CDR3 sequences, with over 9% as singletons. V lost 5 bases to trimming and J lost 4 bases; unmatched junction nucleotides: 15. This CDR3 spans 16 amino acids. Germline CDR1 SQVTM, CDR2 ANQGSEA. In the case of this clonotype: The antigen is undetermined.

The clonotype comes from a human donor in good health (CMV status not recorded). Some clones in this sample may be carry-over from other donors' samples. The J gene is TRBJ1-2, the V gene TRBV29-1; 8 nucleotides align to TRBD1. Sequencing used PBMCs, sequenced either directly or after in vitro stimulation (not recorded which). CDR3 region: CSVPLPPGQALYGYTF. The CDR3 nucleotides read TGCAGCGTTCCCTTGCCTCCGGGACAGGCCCTCTATGGCTACACCTTC.